These 9 T cell receptor beta chains were all obtained from the same sample, sequenced in a study of blood T cell repertoires in COVID-19. Produced via immunoSEQ multiplex PCR; TCRdb's table is partial and in-frame only. The table records approximately 73,000 clones, around 86% of them present only once. Sequenced input: peripheral blood. These receptors all stem from a woman in her fifties or sixties with acute or convalescent COVID-19.

The chain recombines TRBV9 with TRBJ1-2, with D tentatively TRBD1 (6 bases). This CDR3 is 15 amino acids long. V lost 4 bases to trimming and J lost 1 base, with 14 bases between them. Germline CDR1 and CDR2: SGDLS and YYNGEE. CDR3 in amino acids: CASSPTGSGNYGYTF. CDR3 DNA sequence: TGTGCCAGCAGCCCTACAGGGTCTGGTAACTATGGCTACACCTTC.

The genes are TRBV19 and TRBJ1-4; TRBD1 agrees at 8 bases. The junction had 2 bases not matched to a gene; V was cut back by 4 bases and J by 7 bases. The CDR3 is made up of 13 amino acids. CDR1 and CDR2 from the germline V gene are LNHDA and SQIVND (reference sequence). The CDR3 nucleotides read TGTGCCAGTAGTACCGGACAGGGTGAAAAACTGTTTTTT. This translates into CASSTGQGEKLFF.

The chain links TRBV9 to TRBJ1-1; 10 nucleotides align to TRBD1. CDR1 is SGDLS and CDR2 is YYNGEE in the germline V gene. The V segment lost 4 bases and the J segment 4 bases; nucleotides outside the gene matches: 4. The CDR3 length is 14 residues. CDR3 sequence (DNA): TGTGCCAGCAGCAGACAGGGGGCGGTCACTGAAGCTTTCTTT. Protein sequence: CASSRQGAVTEAFF.

Comments on this clone: Other DNA sequences within the sample encode an identical CDR3. The chain employs TRBV27 and TRBJ1-2; D possibly corresponds to TRBD1 (6 bases). Trimming pared 3 bases from V and 6 bases from J, leaving 11 bases between. CDR1 is MNHEY, CDR2 SMNVEV, per germline (reference sequence). The CDR3 spans 13 residues. CDR3 bases: TGTGCCAGCAGTTTGCGCGGGGGCAATGGCTACACCTTC. Translation gives CASSLRGGNGYTF.

The chain links TRBV9 to TRBJ2-2, with 13 bases fitting TRBD2. With V trimmed by 5 bases and J by 5 bases, 3 bases remained unmatched. Germline V gene data show CDR1 as SGDLS and CDR2 as YYNGEE. The CDR3 extends over 15 amino acids. The CDR3 sequence is CASRGGLAGTGELFF. The CDR3 nucleotides read TGTGCCAGCAGAGGGGGACTAGCGGGGACCGGGGAGCTGTTTTTT. The whole variable domain, filled in from reference TRBV9 and TRBJ2-2, reads DSGVTQTPKHLITATGQRVTLRCSPRSGDLSVYWYQQSLDQGLQFLIQYYNGEERAKGNILERFSAQQFPDLHSELNLSSLELGDSALYFCASRGGLAGTGELFFGEGSRLTVL.

The table lists this clone with a count of one. The chain carries TRBV2 and TRBJ1-3; 7 positions match TRBD1. Germline CDR1 reads SNHLY; CDR2 reads FYNNEI. With V trimmed by 6 bases and J by 1 base, 12 bases remained unmatched. This CDR3 region has 17 residues. The DNA of the CDR3 is TGTGCCAGCAGGGTCATGACAGGGAAGGCGTCTGGAAACACCATATATTTT. Protein: CASRVMTGKASGNTIYF.

The rearrangement joins TRBV28 to TRBJ2-1; 8 bases agree with TRBD2. The V gene's germline CDR1 is MDHEN and CDR2 SYDVKM. CDR3 length: 16 residues. The ends lost 6 bases at V and 8 bases at J; junction bases unmatched: 15. The CDR3 DNA is TGTGCCAGCAGCAAGGGACTAGTCGTTTTAATGGATGAGCAGTTCTTC. Translating gives CASSKGLVVLMDEQFF.

The chain is built from TRBV11-3 and TRBJ2-3; 10 bases are a match to TRBD2. The CDR3 is made up of 16 amino acids. V gave up 2 bases and J gave up 3 bases; unmatched junction bases: 5. CDR1 and CDR2 from the germline V gene are SGHNT and YENEEA. The CDR3 loop reads CASSLLAGGRTDTQYF. The DNA for the CDR3 is TGTGCCAGCAGCTTATTAGCGGGAGGTCGTACAGATACGCAGTATTTT.

J is TRBJ1-4 and V is TRBV7-2; 10 nucleotides match TRBD1. J was trimmed by 6 bases and V by 4 bases; bases with no gene match: 2. CDR3 length: 14 residues. CDR1 SGHTA and CDR2 FQGNSA come from the germline V gene. CDR3 bases: TGTGCCAGCAGCTCGGGACAGGGGTATGAAAAACTGTTTTTT. It codes for CASSSGQGYEKLFF.